These T cell receptor beta chains were read from a single sample in a study of cytomegalovirus exposure and HLA in healthy donors. The table came from immunoSEQ multiplex PCR; TCRdb's copy has only in-frame clones and leaves some out. The repertoire includes about 190,000 clones, around three quarters of them detected once, and over 1.5% sits in the top ten. Sequencing was done on a sample of PBMCs. All receptors come from a woman aged 18-35 years in good health and CMV-seronegative. Each CDR3 is given with its conserved first and last residue. D genes are given only for firm matches. Clone size is shown for a subset of rows, as once, few, many or a class of expanded clone.

abundance,d_gene,v_gene,j_gene,CDR3nt,CDR3aa
once,.,TRBV7-9,TRBJ1-6,TGTGCCAGCAGCTTAGCGGGGGGAAGGGCCAGTCGGGATTCACCCCTCCACTTT,CASSLAGGRASRDSPLHF
.,.,TRBV7-9,TRBJ1-2,TGTGCCAGCAATCCGGGAGAAGGATATGGCTACACCTTC,CASNPGEGYGYTF
.,TRBD1,TRBV28,TRBJ1-2,TGTGCCAGCAGGGTCGACAGGGTTTCCTATGGCTACACCTTC,CASRVDRVSYGYTF
.,TRBD1,TRBV5-1,TRBJ2-7,TGCGCCAGCAGCTTGGCCGGTGGACAGGGGTTCTACGAGCAGTACTTC,CASSLAGGQGFYEQYF
.,TRBD2,TRBV5-6,TRBJ2-7,TGTGCCAGCAGCTTGGCTTTTTGGGGACTAGCGGGGGGTATGCACGAGCAGTACTTC,CASSLAFWGLAGGMHEQYF
once,.,TRBV7-2,TRBJ2-2,TGTGCCAGCAGATCTAACACCGGGGAGCTGTTTTTT,CASRSNTGELFF
.,TRBD1,TRBV11-1,TRBJ2-7,TGTGCCAGCAGCTTTCGGACAGGGGGGAACGAGCAGTACTTC,CASSFRTGGNEQYF
.,TRBD1,TRBV2,TRBJ1-6,TGTGCCAGCACCCATACAGGGGAGAATTCACCCCTCCACTTT,CASTHTGENSPLHF
few,.,TRBV7-2,TRBJ2-1,TGTGCCAGCAGCTTAGCGGAGGCGGCGGCTGAGCAGTTCTTC,CASSLAEAAAEQFF
.,TRBD1,TRBV15,TRBJ1-1,TGTGCCACCAGCAGCCCATCAGAGGGGGCCGGCACTGAAGCTTTCTTT,CATSSPSEGAGTEAFF
.,.,TRBV30,TRBJ1-6,TGTGCCAGCAGAAGGGAGTATAATTCACCCCTCCACTTT,CASRREYNSPLHF
.,.,TRBV19,TRBJ2-3,TGTGCCAGTAGTATAGGTATAGGCACAGATACGCAGTATTTT,CASSIGIGTDTQYF
.,.,TRBV10-2,TRBJ2-2,TGCGCCAGCACCAGACAGGCCCCGAACACCGGGGAGCTGTTTTTT,CASTRQAPNTGELFF
.,TRBD1,TRBV27,TRBJ1-6,TGTGCCAGCAGAGCCGGGACAGGGCATTCACCCCTCCACTTT,CASRAGTGHSPLHF
.,.,TRBV6-6,TRBJ2-5,TGTGCCAGCAGTCTATACGGGGTACAAGAGACCCAGTACTTC,CASSLYGVQETQYF
.,.,TRBV7-9,TRBJ1-1,TGTGCCAGTTTAAGGGGTCTGAACACTGAAGCTTTCTTT,CASLRGLNTEAFF
.,.,TRBV4-2,TRBJ1-1,TGTGCCAGCAGCCAAGTAGCTGAGGGCACTGAAGCTTTCTTT,CASSQVAEGTEAFF
once,TRBD2,TRBV4-1,TRBJ2-3,TGCGCCAGCAGCGTTGGGGGACTAGCGGGGCTGACAGATACGCAGTATTTT,CASSVGGLAGLTDTQYF
few,.,TRBV18,TRBJ1-1,TGTGCCAGCTCACCATCAGAGGGGGAACAAGCTTTCTTT,CASSPSEGEQAFF
.,.,TRBV10-3,TRBJ1-2,TGTGCCATCAGTGAATGGGCAACCGCCTCACCTTATGGCTACACCTTC,CAISEWATASPYGYTF
.,TRBD1,TRBV18,TRBJ2-5,TGTGCCAGCTCACCTGAGATTGTGGGGACAGGTCAAGAGACCCAGTACTTC,CASSPEIVGTGQETQYF
.,TRBD1,TRBV29-1,TRBJ1-1,TGCAGCGCCTCGACAGGGGGCAACACTGAAGCTTTCTTT,CSASTGGNTEAFF
.,.,TRBV6-1,TRBJ1-3,TGTGCCAGCAGTGAGGAGAAGGGAAACACCATATATTTT,CASSEEKGNTIYF
.,TRBD1,TRBV27,TRBJ1-2,TGTGCCAGCAGTCATTCGACAGGGACCTATGGCTACACCTTC,CASSHSTGTYGYTF
.,.,TRBV6-5,TRBJ2-1,TGTGCCAGCAGGAGCACAGGGTTATCCTACAATGAGCAGTTCTTC,CASRSTGLSYNEQFF
once,.,TRBV19,TRBJ1-3,TGTGCCAGTAGCGTGTCCGGGACAAACTCTGGAAACACCATATATTTT,CASSVSGTNSGNTIYF
.,.,TRBV5-5,TRBJ1-1,TGTGCCAGCAGCTTGCCCGGGGGGGACACTGAAGCTTTCTTT,CASSLPGGDTEAFF
.,.,TRBV7-2,TRBJ2-7,TGTGCCAGCAGCTTAGGGGAGATTTCCTACGAGCAGTACTTC,CASSLGEISYEQYF
.,.,TRBV7-2,TRBJ1-4,TGTGCCAGCAGCTTAGCGGGGGGGCGGGTTGAAAAACTGTTTTTT,CASSLAGGRVEKLFF
once,.,TRBV14,TRBJ1-2,TGTGCCAGCAGCCAAGTAGGGGCCGCCCTCTATGGCTACACCTTC,CASSQVGAALYGYTF
.,.,TRBV4-1,TRBJ1-1,TGCGCCAGCAGCCAAGGTCCGGGGAGGGCTGAAGCTTTCTTT,CASSQGPGRAEAFF
.,.,TRBV5-1,TRBJ2-1,TGCGCCAGCAGTAGAGGGCAGGGGCTCTACAATGAGCAGTTCTTC,CASSRGQGLYNEQFF
few,.,TRBV9,TRBJ1-3,TGTGCCAGCAGCCCCACAGGGACTGGAAACACCATATATTTT,CASSPTGTGNTIYF
.,TRBD2,TRBV4-2,TRBJ2-1,TGTGCCAGCAGCCAAGAAGCGGGGGTTGGAAATTACAATGAGCAGTTCTTC,CASSQEAGVGNYNEQFF
.,TRBD2,TRBV28,TRBJ2-5,TGTGCCAGCAGTACACCACTAGCGGGGGGACAAGAGACCCAGTACTTC,CASSTPLAGGQETQYF
.,.,TRBV7-2,TRBJ1-3,TGTGCCAGCAGCTTAATAGGAAACACCATATATTTT,CASSLIGNTIYF
once,.,TRBV10-1,TRBJ1-1,TGCGCCAGCAGTTTACGGGAGAACACTGAAGCTTTCTTT,CASSLRENTEAFF
once,TRBD2,TRBV6-5,TRBJ2-1,TGTGCCAGCAGTTACCGACTAGCGGGGGCCAATGAGCAGTTCTTC,CASSYRLAGANEQFF
.,TRBD1,TRBV2,TRBJ1-1,TGTGCCAGCAGTGTTGCAGGGGGGAACACTGAAGCTTTCTTT,CASSVAGGNTEAFF
.,.,TRBV7-6,TRBJ2-7,TGTGCCAGCAGCCCAACCCAGGGAACGGTCTACGAGCAGTACTTC,CASSPTQGTVYEQYF
.,.,TRBV5-1,TRBJ2-2,TGCGCCAGCAGCTTGGGACAATACAACACCGGGGAGCTGTTTTTT,CASSLGQYNTGELFF
.,TRBD1,TRBV5-1,TRBJ2-7,TGCGCCAGCACCGTAGACACAGGGGCAAGGTACGAGCAGTACTTC,CASTVDTGARYEQYF
.,TRBD2,TRBV4-2,TRBJ2-7,TGTGCCAGCAGCCTCGCACCGGGACTAGCGGCCTCCTACGAGCAGTACTTC,CASSLAPGLAASYEQYF
.,TRBD2,TRBV2,TRBJ2-4,TGTGCTAGCGAGGGGGCTAGCGGGGGGAACAAAAACATTCAGTACTTC,CASEGASGGNKNIQYF
.,.,TRBV5-6,TRBJ1-4,TGTGCCAGCAGCTTGGGCAGTGTAGAAAAACTGTTTTTT,CASSLGSVEKLFF
.,.,TRBV10-1,TRBJ1-5,TGCGCCAGCAGTGAGCGCCCGGGGCAGCCCCAGCATTTT,CASSERPGQPQHF
few,TRBD1,TRBV6-5,TRBJ1-2,TGTGCCAGCAGCTCAACAGGGGGCGGCTACACCTTC,CASSSTGGGYTF
.,TRBD1,TRBV4-1,TRBJ1-6,TGCGCCAGCAGCCATACATTGGACAGGGAGATTTCACCCCTCCACTTT,CASSHTLDREISPLHF
.,.,TRBV29-1,TRBJ1-1,TGCAGCGTTGATGGGCAGGGATATACTGAAGCTTTCTTT,CSVDGQGYTEAFF
.,TRBD2,TRBV7-9,TRBJ2-2,TGTGCCCACTCAGAGCGGGATAACACCGGGGAGCTGTTTTTT,CAHSERDNTGELFF
few,.,TRBV5-4,TRBJ2-3,TGTGCCAGCAGCACCCCAGATACAGATACGCAGTATTTT,CASSTPDTDTQYF
few,TRBD1,TRBV7-8,TRBJ1-5,TGTGCCAGCAGCTCTGGGGGGACAGGGGCCCAGCCCCAGCATTTT,CASSSGGTGAQPQHF
.,.,TRBV11-1,TRBJ2-7,TGTGCCAGCAGCCGGGACTCTTCCTACGAGCAGTACTTC,CASSRDSSYEQYF
.,.,TRBV19,TRBJ1-1,TGTGCCAGTAGGCGCGGGGATACCCTGAACACTGAAGCTTTCTTT,CASRRGDTLNTEAFF
.,.,TRBV7-3,TRBJ2-2,TGTGCCAGCAGCTTAAAGTCCGCCAGAGGGGGCACCGGGGAGCTGTTTTTT,CASSLKSARGGTGELFF
.,.,TRBV15,TRBJ1-2,TGTGCCACCAGCAGAGGGCAGGGGCATGGCTACACCTTC,CATSRGQGHGYTF
.,TRBD2,TRBV28,TRBJ2-3,TGTGCCAGCAGACATAGCGGGGGGATTAGCACAGATACGCAGTATTTT,CASRHSGGISTDTQYF
.,.,TRBV29-1,TRBJ1-2,TGCAGCGTTGGGGGGGATGGCTACACCTTC,CSVGGDGYTF
.,.,TRBV25-1,TRBJ2-1,TGTGCCAGCAGTGAATTTGTGGGGGGTGCATCTGAGCAGTTCTTC,CASSEFVGGASEQFF
.,TRBD1,TRBV5-1,TRBJ1-4,TGCGCCAGCAGCTCCGGGACAGGGGATGAAAAACTGTTTTTT,CASSSGTGDEKLFF